Listed below are T cell receptor beta chains from one sample, sequenced in a study of cytomegalovirus exposure and HLA in healthy donors. Libraries were prepared by immunoSEQ multiplex PCR; TCRdb keeps only in-frame clonotypes and omits some of them. The data show about 94,000 clones, 78% seen once. Specimen: PBMCs. These receptors all come from a woman between 55 and 75 years old in good health and CMV-seronegative. Each CDR3 is given with its conserved first and last residue. A D gene is named only where the DNA matches it firmly. Size is omitted from some rows. Given values are once, few, many or a class for expanded clones.

D gene	V gene	J gene	clone size	CDR3 DNA	CDR3 protein
NA	TRBV7-9	TRBJ2-7	NA	TGTGCCAGCAGCTTATCAGTGGACGAGCAGTACTTC	CASSLSVDEQYF
TRBD2	TRBV5-1	TRBJ2-7	NA	TGCGCCAGCAGCTCAACTAGCGGGAGTTACGAGCAGTACTTC	CASSSTSGSYEQYF
TRBD1	TRBV7-9	TRBJ1-1	NA	TGTGCCAGCAGCAAGACAGGGAAGAACACTGAAGCTTTCTTT	CASSKTGKNTEAFF
NA	TRBV4-1	TRBJ1-6	NA	TGCGCCAGCAGCCCCGAGGACAGTTCCTTATTTTTTAGCTCCTATAATTCACCCCTCCACTTT	CASSPEDSSLFFSSYNSPLHF
TRBD1	TRBV28	TRBJ1-2	NA	TGTGCCAGCAGTTTTCGGGACAGGGCCGCTACCTTC	CASSFRDRAATF
NA	TRBV19	TRBJ2-3	few	TGTGCCGCCTCAGGGTTAGGCACAGATACGCAGTATTTT	CAASGLGTDTQYF
TRBD2	TRBV5-4	TRBJ2-1	NA	TGTGCCAGCAGCTTGGGGACTAGTTACCTCAATGAGCAGTTCTTC	CASSLGTSYLNEQFF
NA	TRBV12-5	TRBJ1-1	NA	TGTGCTAGTGGTCCATCTGACAGGGAAGCTTTCTTT	CASGPSDREAFF
NA	TRBV4-3	TRBJ1-1	once	TGCGCCAGCGCCCGCGTTAGGACAGCGAACACTGAAGCTTTCTTT	CASARVRTANTEAFF
TRBD2	TRBV6-6	TRBJ2-7	NA	TGTGCCAGCAGTCAACCGGGACTAGTTCTCGAGCAGTACTTC	CASSQPGLVLEQYF
TRBD2	TRBV11-2	TRBJ2-7	NA	TGTGCCAGCAGAGACTCAGCGGGAGCCTACGAGCAGTACTTC	CASRDSAGAYEQYF
NA	TRBV29-1	TRBJ2-2	few	TGCAGCGGTCGAAGAACAGTGGATTCCGGGGAGCTGTTTTTT	CSGRRTVDSGELFF
NA	TRBV11-2	TRBJ2-7	once	TGTGCCAGCAGCTTAGCCAGGGTTGGCTACGAGCAGTACTTC	CASSLARVGYEQYF
TRBD1	TRBV28	TRBJ2-7	NA	TGTGCCAGCAGTTTAGACAGGGACTACGAGCAGTACTTC	CASSLDRDYEQYF
NA	TRBV5-1	TRBJ2-7	NA	TGCGCCAGCAGCCCGTCCGGGGGACGTTACGAGCAGTACTTC	CASSPSGGRYEQYF
TRBD1	TRBV5-4	TRBJ1-1	NA	TGTGCCAGCAACGTGGACAGGGTGGGCACTGAAGCTTTCTTT	CASNVDRVGTEAFF
TRBD1	TRBV7-9	TRBJ1-5	NA	TGTGCCAGCAGCATAGGGACAGGGTTTGGCAATCAGCCCCAGCATTTT	CASSIGTGFGNQPQHF
NA	TRBV20-1	TRBJ1-3	NA	TGCAGTGCTAGGGGGACTAACACCATATATTTT	CSARGTNTIYF
NA	TRBV2	TRBJ1-1	NA	TGTGCCAGCAGTGAGGAGGGTGCCCTCATGAACACTGAAGCTTTCTTT	CASSEEGALMNTEAFF
TRBD1	TRBV5-1	TRBJ2-7	NA	TGCGCCAGCAGCTACCCCGGGACAGGGATGGACGAGCAGTACTTC	CASSYPGTGMDEQYF
TRBD2	TRBV11-2	TRBJ2-7	once	TGTGCCAGCAGCCCCCCCGGACTAGCGGGGGCTGATGAGCAGTACTTC	CASSPPGLAGADEQYF
NA	TRBV29-1	TRBJ2-1	NA	TGCAGCGTGCAAGGGGAGGAAAGGAGCCCCCGGTACAATGAGCAGTTCTTC	CSVQGEERSPRYNEQFF
TRBD1	TRBV27	TRBJ1-5	NA	TGTGCCAGCAGTCCAACACAGGGGCATCAGCCCCAGCATTTT	CASSPTQGHQPQHF
NA	TRBV12-5	TRBJ1-5	NA	TGTGCTAGTGGTTTGAACCGGGCCCGGGGGCCCCAGCATTTT	CASGLNRARGPQHF
NA	TRBV6-5	TRBJ2-7	NA	TGTGCCAGCAGTTATGGTGGCGAGGGCTCTAAACACGAGCAGTACTTC	CASSYGGEGSKHEQYF
NA	TRBV21-1	TRBJ2-2	NA	TGTGCCAGCAGCAAAGAGATCATAGGGGGTGGCGGGGAGCTGTTTTTT	CASSKEIIGGGGELFF
NA	TRBV19	TRBJ2-2	NA	TGTGCCAGTAGCCCTATCACCGGGGAGCTGTTTTTT	CASSPITGELFF
TRBD1	TRBV2	TRBJ2-7	NA	TGTGCCAGCAGGAAAGGGACAGCCAGTGCCTACGAGCAGTACTTC	CASRKGTASAYEQYF
NA	TRBV10-1	TRBJ2-3	NA	TGCGCCAGCAGTCAATTACAGGGCCCTCAGTATTTT	CASSQLQGPQYF